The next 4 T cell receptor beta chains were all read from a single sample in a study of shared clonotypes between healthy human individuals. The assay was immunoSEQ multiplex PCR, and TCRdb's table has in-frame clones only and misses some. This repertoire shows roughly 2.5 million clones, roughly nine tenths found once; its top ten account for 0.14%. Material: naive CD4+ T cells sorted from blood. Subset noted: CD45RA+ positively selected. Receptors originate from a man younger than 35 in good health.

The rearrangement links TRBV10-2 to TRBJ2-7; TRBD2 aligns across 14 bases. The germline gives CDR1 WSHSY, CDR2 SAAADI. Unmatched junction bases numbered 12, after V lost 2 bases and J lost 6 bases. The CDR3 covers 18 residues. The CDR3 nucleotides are TGCGCCAGCAGTGAGATGCCCGGGACTAGCGGGAGAACGGGCGAGCAGTACTTC. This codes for CASSEMPGTSGRTGEQYF.

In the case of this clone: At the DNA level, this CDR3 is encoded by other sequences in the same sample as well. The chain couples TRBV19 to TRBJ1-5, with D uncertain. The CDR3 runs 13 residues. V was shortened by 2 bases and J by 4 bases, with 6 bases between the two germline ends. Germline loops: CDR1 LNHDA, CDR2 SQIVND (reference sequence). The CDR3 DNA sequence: TGTGCCAGTAGTATATCCGGGAATCAGCCCCAGCATTTT. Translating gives CASSISGNQPQHF.

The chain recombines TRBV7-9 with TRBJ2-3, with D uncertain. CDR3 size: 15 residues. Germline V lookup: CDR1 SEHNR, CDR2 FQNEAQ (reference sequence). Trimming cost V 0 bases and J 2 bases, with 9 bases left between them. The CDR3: CASSLAPSATDTQYF. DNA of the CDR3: TGTGCCAGCAGCTTAGCCCCCTCCGCCACAGATACGCAGTATTTT. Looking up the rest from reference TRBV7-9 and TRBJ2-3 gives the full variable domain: DTGVSQNPRHKITKRGQNVTFRCDPISEHNRLYWYRQTLGQGPEFLTYFQNEAQLEKSRLLSDRFSAERPKGSFSTLEIQRTEQGDSAMYLCASSLAPSATDTQYFGPGTRLTVL.

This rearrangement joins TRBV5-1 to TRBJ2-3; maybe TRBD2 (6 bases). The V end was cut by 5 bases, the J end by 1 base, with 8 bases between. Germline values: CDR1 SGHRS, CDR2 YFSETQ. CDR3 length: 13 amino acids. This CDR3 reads CASRLAGTDTQYF. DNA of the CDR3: TGCGCCAGCAGACTAGCTGGCACAGATACGCAGTATTTT.